The entry below gives a single T cell receptor beta chain sequence along with its context. The sample is drawn from a study of blood T cells in healthy people across ages. Trimming removed 9 bases from V and 6 bases from J; junction bases left unmatched: 11. The CDR3 contains 14 residues. PCR was performed a second time for about 7 to 11 cycles using a sample-barcoded 5' primer and a J-beta primer mix. TCRdb reprocessed the 5' RACE reads with MiXCR, giving one entry per CDR3 protein. The sample lists some 890,000 distinct CDR3 sequences, 25% to 30% occurring once. Separately, the same data were catalogued under a study of T cells of mothers and their children.

The sequenced sample consisted of blood. The chain joins TRBV12-3 or TRBV12-4 to TRBJ1-2, with 9 bases identical to TRBD1. This sequence originates from a woman between 35 and 50 years old in good health. The CDR3 sequence: CASSRTGEPNGYTF. In nucleotides, the CDR3 is TGTGCCAGTAGCCGGACAGGGGAGCCGAATGGCTACACCTTC.